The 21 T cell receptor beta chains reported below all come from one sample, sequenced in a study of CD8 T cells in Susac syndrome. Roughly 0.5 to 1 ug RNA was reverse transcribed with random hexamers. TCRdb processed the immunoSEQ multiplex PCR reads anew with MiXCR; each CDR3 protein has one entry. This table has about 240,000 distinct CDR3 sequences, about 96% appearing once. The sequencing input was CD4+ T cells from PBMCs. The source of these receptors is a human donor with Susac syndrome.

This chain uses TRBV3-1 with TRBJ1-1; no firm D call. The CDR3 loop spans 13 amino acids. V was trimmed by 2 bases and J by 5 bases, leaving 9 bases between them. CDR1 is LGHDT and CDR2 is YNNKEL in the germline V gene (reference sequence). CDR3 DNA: TGTGCCAGCAGCCAACTTGACTTGACTGAAGCTTTCTTT. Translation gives CASSQLDLTEAFF. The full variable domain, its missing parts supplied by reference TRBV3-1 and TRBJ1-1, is DTAVSQTPKYLVTQMGNDKSIKCEQNLGHDTMYWYKQDSKKFLKIMFSYNNKELIINETVPNRFSPKSPDKAHLNLHINSLELGDSAVYFCASSQLDLTEAFFGQGTRLTVV.

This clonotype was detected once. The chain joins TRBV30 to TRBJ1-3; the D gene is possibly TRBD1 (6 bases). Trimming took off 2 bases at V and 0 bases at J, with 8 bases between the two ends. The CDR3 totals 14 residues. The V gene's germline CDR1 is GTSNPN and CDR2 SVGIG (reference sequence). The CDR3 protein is CAWSQGNSGNTIYF. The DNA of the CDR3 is TGTGCCTGGAGTCAGGGGAACTCTGGAAACACCATATATTTT.

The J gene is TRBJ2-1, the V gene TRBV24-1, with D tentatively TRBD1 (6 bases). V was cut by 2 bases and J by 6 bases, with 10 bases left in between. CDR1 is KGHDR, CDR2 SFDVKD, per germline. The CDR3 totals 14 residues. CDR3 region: CATSDSDRFNEQFF. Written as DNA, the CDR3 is TGTGCCACCAGTGATTCCGACAGGTTCAATGAGCAGTTCTTC.

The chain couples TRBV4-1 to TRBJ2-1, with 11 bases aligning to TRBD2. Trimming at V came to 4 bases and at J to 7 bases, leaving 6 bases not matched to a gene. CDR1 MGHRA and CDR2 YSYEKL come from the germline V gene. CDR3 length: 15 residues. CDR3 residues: CASSPSSGRANEQFF. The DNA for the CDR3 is TGCGCCAGCAGCCCAAGTAGCGGGAGGGCTAATGAGCAGTTCTTC.

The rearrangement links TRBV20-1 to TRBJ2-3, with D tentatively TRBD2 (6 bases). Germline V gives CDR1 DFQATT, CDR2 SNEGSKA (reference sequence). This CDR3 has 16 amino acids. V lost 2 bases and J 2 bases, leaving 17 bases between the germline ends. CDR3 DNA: TGCAGTGCTAGAACAGGTCGGGGGATAACCACAGATACGCAGTATTTT. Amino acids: CSARTGRGITTDTQYF.

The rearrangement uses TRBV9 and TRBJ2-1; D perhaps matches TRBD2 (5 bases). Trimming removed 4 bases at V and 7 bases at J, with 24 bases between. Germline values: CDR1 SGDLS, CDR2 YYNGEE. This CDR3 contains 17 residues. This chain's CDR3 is CASSPPQRRSRRNEQFF. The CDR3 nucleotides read TGTGCCAGCAGCCCCCCCCAAAGGCGGTCCAGGAGGAATGAGCAGTTCTTC.

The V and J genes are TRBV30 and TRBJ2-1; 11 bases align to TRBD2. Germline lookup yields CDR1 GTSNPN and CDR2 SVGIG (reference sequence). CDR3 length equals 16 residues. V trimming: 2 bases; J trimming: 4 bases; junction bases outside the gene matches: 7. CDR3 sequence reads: CAWSLTGTSGYNEQFF. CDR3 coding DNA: TGTGCCTGGAGTCTGACCGGGACTAGCGGTTACAATGAGCAGTTCTTC.

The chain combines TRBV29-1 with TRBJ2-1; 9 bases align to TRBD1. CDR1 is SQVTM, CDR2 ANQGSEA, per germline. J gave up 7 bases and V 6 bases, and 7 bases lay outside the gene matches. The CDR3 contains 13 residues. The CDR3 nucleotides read TGCAGCGTGAGAGGACAGGGGAAGAATGAGCAGTTCTTC. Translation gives CSVRGQGKNEQFF.

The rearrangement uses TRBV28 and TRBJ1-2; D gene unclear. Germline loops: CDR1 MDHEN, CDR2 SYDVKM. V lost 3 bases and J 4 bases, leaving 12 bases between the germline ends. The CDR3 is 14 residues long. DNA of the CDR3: TGTGCCAGCAGTTTCGTGAGCGTACTCTATGGCTACACCTTC. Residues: CASSFVSVLYGYTF.

The CDR3, as DNA: TGCGCCAGCCAAGTAGCGGGAGACAATGAGCAGTTCTTC. It is translated as CASQVAGDNEQFF. The chain recombines TRBV5-1 with TRBJ2-1; 9 nucleotides match TRBD2. V shed 7 bases, J shed 5 bases, and the junction held 4 bases outside the gene matches. This CDR3 is built from 13 residues. Germline-derived CDR1 and CDR2 are SGHRS and YFSETQ.

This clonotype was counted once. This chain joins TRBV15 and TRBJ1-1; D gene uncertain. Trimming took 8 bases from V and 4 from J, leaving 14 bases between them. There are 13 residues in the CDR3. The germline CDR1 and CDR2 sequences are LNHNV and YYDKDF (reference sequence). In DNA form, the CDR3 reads TGTGCCACCCAGCTTCAGCGAGTCACTGAAGCTTTCTTT. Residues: CATQLQRVTEAFF.

In DNA form, the CDR3 reads TGTGCAAGTCGCACGGCGGGATTCGGCTACACCTTC. Encoded protein: CASRTAGFGYTF. The J gene is TRBJ1-2, the V gene TRBV12-2. TRBV12-2 is a pseudogene locus. This CDR3 has 12 amino acids.

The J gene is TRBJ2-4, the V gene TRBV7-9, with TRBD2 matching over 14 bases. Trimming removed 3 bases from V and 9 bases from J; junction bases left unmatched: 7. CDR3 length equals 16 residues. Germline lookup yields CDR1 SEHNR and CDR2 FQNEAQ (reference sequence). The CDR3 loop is CASSFGTSGSDSIQYF. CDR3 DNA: TGTGCCAGCAGCTTCGGGACTAGCGGGAGTGACAGCATTCAGTACTTC.

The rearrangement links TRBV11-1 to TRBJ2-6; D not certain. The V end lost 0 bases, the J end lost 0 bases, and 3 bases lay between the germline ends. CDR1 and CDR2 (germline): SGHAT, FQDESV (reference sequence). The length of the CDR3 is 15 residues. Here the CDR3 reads CASSLALSGANVLTF. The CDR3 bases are TGTGCCAGCAGCTTAGCTCTCTCTGGGGCCAACGTCCTGACTTTC.

CDR3 DNA: TGTGCCAGCAGCCAGACTTTAGCGGGAGACGTGCATGAGCAGTTCTTC. As protein: CASSQTLAGDVHEQFF. The chain joins TRBV4-2 to TRBJ2-1, with 9 bases fitting TRBD2. With V trimmed by 3 bases and J by 8 bases, 11 bases remained unmatched. The CDR3 spans 16 residues. Germline V gene lookup returns CDR1 LGHNA and CDR2 YNFKEQ.

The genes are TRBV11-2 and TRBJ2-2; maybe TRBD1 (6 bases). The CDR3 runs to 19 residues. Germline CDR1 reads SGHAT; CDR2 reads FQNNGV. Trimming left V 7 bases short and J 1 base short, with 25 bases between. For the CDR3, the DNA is TGTGCCAGCACCGGGACACCGGGACGGCACGAACAGAACACCGGGGAGCTGTTTTTT. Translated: CASTGTPGRHEQNTGELFF.

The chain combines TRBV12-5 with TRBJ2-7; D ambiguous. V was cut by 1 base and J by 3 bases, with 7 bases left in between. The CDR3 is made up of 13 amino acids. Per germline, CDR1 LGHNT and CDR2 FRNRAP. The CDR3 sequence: CASGLGEDYEQYF. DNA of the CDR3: TGTGCTAGTGGTTTGGGCGAGGACTACGAGCAGTACTTC.

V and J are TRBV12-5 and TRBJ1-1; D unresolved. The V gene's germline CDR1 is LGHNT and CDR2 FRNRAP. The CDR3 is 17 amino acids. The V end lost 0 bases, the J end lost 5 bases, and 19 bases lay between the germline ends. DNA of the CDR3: TGTGCTAGTGGTTTGGTACTTTCCAGACGCGGGGAGACTGAAGCTTTCTTT. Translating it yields CASGLVLSRRGETEAFF.

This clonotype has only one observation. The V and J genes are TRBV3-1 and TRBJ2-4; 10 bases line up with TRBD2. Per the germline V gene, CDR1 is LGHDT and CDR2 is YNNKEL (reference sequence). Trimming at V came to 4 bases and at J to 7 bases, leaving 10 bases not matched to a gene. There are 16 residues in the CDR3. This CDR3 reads CASSRSGRGLDNIQYF. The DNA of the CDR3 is TGTGCCAGCAGCCGGAGCGGGAGGGGGCTGGACAACATTCAGTACTTC.

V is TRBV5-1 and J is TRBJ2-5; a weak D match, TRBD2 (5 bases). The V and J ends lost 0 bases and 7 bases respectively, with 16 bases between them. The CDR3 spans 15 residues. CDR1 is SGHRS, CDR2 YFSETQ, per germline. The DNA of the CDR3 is TGCGCCAGCAGCTTGGGAAGGACCGCCCGGGGGACCCAGTACTTC. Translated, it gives CASSLGRTARGTQYF.

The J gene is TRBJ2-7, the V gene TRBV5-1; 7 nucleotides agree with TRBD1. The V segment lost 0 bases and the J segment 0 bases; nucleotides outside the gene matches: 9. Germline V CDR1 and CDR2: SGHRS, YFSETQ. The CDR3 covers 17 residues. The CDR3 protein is CASSLVPGQASSYEQYF. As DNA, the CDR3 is TGCGCCAGCAGCTTGGTCCCAGGACAGGCGAGCTCCTACGAGCAGTACTTC.